This T cell receptor (beta chain) was identified during a study of Tregs in tolerant kidney transplant recipients. On this clone: Antigen specificity is unknown.

The CDR3 has 14 residues. CDR1 SEHNR and CDR2 FQNEAQ come from the germline V gene (reference sequence). V gave up 5 bases and J gave up 3 bases; unmatched junction bases: 6. Recipients received nonmyeloablative bone marrow transplants from related graft donors, with transient mixed chimerism. CD4+CD25+CD127- Tregs, CD4+CD25- non-Tregs, CD4 and CD8 cells were sorted. General observations from the study: The small number of patients limits these findings pending further validation.

Some clones are missing from TCRdb's copy, which holds only in-frame ones; the method was immunoSEQ multiplex PCR. The top ten hold about 3.8% of the sample, which has approximately 60,000 clones, approximately 89% seen once. The TCR comes from a human patient who received a combined kidney and bone marrow transplant. Among the T cells, some may be from the graft donor. The input for sequencing was CD4+ T cells from blood (PBMCs), taken 6 months after the transplant. The chain recombines TRBV7-9 with TRBJ2-5; TRBD2 agrees at 7 bases. CDR3: CASSPTSLKETQYF. CDR3 nucleotide sequence: TGTGCCAGCAGCCCGACTAGCCTTAAAGAGACCCAGTACTTC.